This T cell receptor beta chain was recovered during a study of response to subunit inactivated influenza vaccine. Findings of the study overall: The study's authors posited that every seasonal influenza vaccination enlists few new T cells.

One entry per CDR3 protein, called by TCRdb with MiXCR from the RT-PCR reads. The table lists about 310,000 distinct CDR3 sequences, about a fifth of them singletons. Points on this clonotype: As yet, its antigen is unknown.

CDR3 length: 14 residues. The V gene's germline CDR1 is DFQATT and CDR2 SNEGSKA (reference sequence). V gave up 1 base and J gave up 4 bases, with 8 bases separating them. The chain employs TRBV20-1 and TRBJ2-6, with D unresolved. The material sequenced was PBMCs from blood, taken approximately 22 months after vaccination. This TCR came from a man between 50 and 75 years old who received an inactivated influenza vaccine. CDR3 nucleotide sequence: TGCAGTGCTAGAGGGGGTGCGGGGGCCAACGTCCTGACTTTC. Amino acid sequence: CSARGGAGANVLTF.